This section outlines one TCR beta chain sequence together with its context. Its cognate antigen is unknown. Trimming removed 2 bases from V and 2 bases from J, with 19 bases in between. The CDR3 covers 18 residues. Per germline, CDR1 SGHRS and CDR2 YFSETQ. Primers: 60 Vbeta forward and 13 Jbeta reverse. Using immunoSEQ multiplex PCR, the repertoire was profiled, and TCRdb retains in-frame clones only, with some absent. The sample carries 150,000 or so clones, around two thirds recorded once. The data derive from a study of cytomegalovirus exposure and HLA in healthy donors. Study results and caveats: With DRB1 most and HLA-C fewest, TCR association rates differed between HLA loci in a later analysis. Productive rates of about 90% or about 30% were seen for most TCR beta V segments in an earlier analysis. Some highly shared sequence variants likely arose as a pipeline artifact. High sensitivity and specificity were reportedly achieved when the classifier diagnosed cytomegalovirus status.

The material sequenced was PBMCs. The sequence was obtained from a man under 40 in good health and CMV-seropositive. V and J are TRBV5-1 and TRBJ2-2, with D maybe TRBD2 (5 bases). The CDR3 DNA sequence: TGCGCCAGCAGCTTAAATGGAGGTCTACGACCTAACACCGGGGAGCTGTTTTTT. This sequence encodes CASSLNGGLRPNTGELFF.